This TCR beta chain was documented in a study of blood T cell repertoires in COVID-19. Study in general: Samples taken during acute and convalescent COVID-19 were collected in the United States, Italy and Spain. PBMCs, B-cell-depleted T cells, or T cells were the source of the cDNA or gDNA that made up the material.

Data came from immunoSEQ multiplex PCR; TCRdb stores just in-frame clones and leaves some out. The sample holds over 200,000 clones, about 94% seen once. Enrolled during active infection, Seattle patients were then followed longitudinally. This CDR3 region has 15 residues. From germline, CDR1 is SGHRS and CDR2 YFSETQ. V shed 5 bases and J 4 bases; nucleotides not matched to a gene: 5. Sequences were obtained from peripheral blood. This TCR was sampled from a man in his 60s with COVID-19, enrolled during active disease. The V call is TRBV5-1, the J call TRBJ2-1; 11 positions agree with TRBD2. The chain's CDR3 is CASSLLAGAYNEQFF. The CDR3 DNA sequence: TGCGCCAGCAGTTTACTAGCGGGAGCATACAATGAGCAGTTCTTC.